This T cell receptor (beta chain) was recorded in a study of memory CD4+ T cells and cytomegalovirus serostatus. The protocol was immunoSEQ multiplex PCR, while the TCRdb copy is restricted to in-frame clones and leaves out a portion. The data show about 26,000 clones, more than 60% seen once. Study-level results: Each of 65 to 75 CMV-associated TCRbeta sequences occurred in one to five individuals.

Single viable CD3+CD4+CD8-CD45RO+ cells were sorted as the memory CD4+ T cells. CD4+ T cells were isolated by positive magnetic selection. Germline V CDR1 and CDR2: GTSNPN, SVGIG (reference sequence). The CDR3 has 12 residues. With 3 bases clipped from V and 9 bases from J, the junction kept 6 bases outside the gene matches. Comments on this clone: Its antigen is not identified.

The receptor was derived from an adult in good health and CMV-seronegative. The sequenced sample consisted of memory CD4+ T cells from blood. The chain employs TRBV30 and TRBJ2-5; 8 nucleotides align to TRBD2. The CDR3 is CAWRSRGGAQYF. The CDR3 DNA reads as TGTGCCTGGAGGTCTCGGGGGGGGGCCCAGTACTTC.